The rows below give T cell receptor beta chains drawn from one sample of a study of cytomegalovirus exposure and HLA in healthy donors. Clones were sequenced by immunoSEQ multiplex PCR, and TCRdb holds only the in-frame ones, with some missing. The top ten clones hold under 2% of a sample with about 72,000 clones, around 80% of them seen once. Specimen: PBMCs. Source of these receptors: a man aged 18 to 29 in good health and CMV-seronegative. Each CDR3 is given without its conserved first and last residue. The D gene is left open where the match is weak.

TRBJ2-7	TRBD1	12	TRBV28	ASRRRDRGYEQY
TRBJ2-7	NA	12	TRBV6-5	ASSRQESSYEQY
TRBJ1-4	NA	12	TRBV4-3	ASSSDWAGRKLF
TRBJ2-2	TRBD2	14	TRBV27	ASSTSERVNPGELF
TRBJ2-5	NA	12	TRBV30	AWSVLSGRETQY
TRBJ1-5	NA	12	TRBV21-1	ASSKGLDYQPQH
TRBJ2-7	TRBD2	13	TRBV19	ASSIAAGGSYEQY
TRBJ2-1	NA	18	TRBV21-1	ASSIGLAGEFKSSYNEQF
TRBJ1-1	NA	15	TRBV2	ASSEALGVVGNTEAF
TRBJ2-2	NA	15	TRBV4-1	ASSQGSRTFDTGELF
TRBJ1-3	NA	13	TRBV11-2	ASSLRPVSGNTIY
TRBJ1-2	NA	13	TRBV18	ASSTSTVMVPGYT
TRBJ2-5	NA	9	TRBV5-1	ASSLQETQY
TRBJ1-1	NA	13	TRBV4-1	ASSPLHPGITEAF
TRBJ1-6	NA	11	TRBV19	ASSTGSWSPLH
TRBJ2-5	TRBD1	14	TRBV15	ATSSGTGVLGETQY
TRBJ2-6	NA	14	TRBV9	ASSVGGSSGANVLT
TRBJ1-1	NA	12	TRBV30	AWSVWGTNTEAF
TRBJ1-5	NA	12	TRBV27	ASRAGYGNQPQH
TRBJ1-1	NA	16	TRBV9	ASSSNPGAPSGNTEAF
TRBJ2-1	NA	14	TRBV15	ATSRRESYWPNEQF
TRBJ2-1	TRBD1	12	TRBV6-5	ASRPTGGKNEQF
TRBJ2-7	NA	13	TRBV27	ASSLISGFSYEQY
TRBJ1-6	TRBD1	12	TRBV4-3	ASNLDRADSPLH
TRBJ2-5	NA	13	TRBV7-9	ASSLSAFRRETQY
TRBJ2-1	NA	14	TRBV28	ASSLWSPGGRNEQF